Each of the 18 T cell receptor beta chains below was sequenced from the same sample in a study of T cells in Graves' hyperthyroidism and ophthalmopathy. What was amplified from RNA transcripts were TCR beta CDR3 regions. With the HTBI primer set, the TCR CDR3 went through a first round of RT-PCR. MiXCR was run by TCRdb on the multiplex PCR reads, yielding one entry per CDR3 protein. The table includes a few hundred thousand distinct CDR3 sequences, approximately 14% detected once. Sequencing was carried out using blood. The receptor set was obtained from a woman between 18 and 29 years old with Graves' hyperthyroidism.

This clonotype was seen at least ten times. The rearrangement links TRBV6-1 to TRBJ2-5, with TRBD2 identical over 10 bases. V lost 6 bases and J lost 5; bases outside the gene matches: 9. The germline gives CDR1 MNHNS, CDR2 SASEGT. The CDR3 has 15 amino acids. The CDR3 nucleotides read TGTGCCAGCAGGGCAGCGGGGGGGCCCGTGGAGACCCAGTACTTC. It codes for CASRAAGGPVETQYF.

This clonotype occurred many times. The chain is built from TRBV19 and TRBJ2-1; a possible D gene is TRBD2 (6 bases). Trimming left V 3 bases short and J 5 bases short, with 14 bases between. Germline V lookup: CDR1 LNHDA, CDR2 SQIVND (reference sequence). This CDR3 region has 15 residues. In nucleotides, the CDR3 is TGTGCCAGTAGTATGGGGGGTTCGGTAGACAATGAGCAGTTCTTC. Its protein is CASSMGGSVDNEQFF.

Only a few counts were recorded for this clonotype. The chain joins TRBV9 to TRBJ2-3, with no clear D. The CDR3 covers 15 residues. V lost 0 bases, J lost 5 bases, and 13 bases lay in between. The V gene's germline CDR1 is SGDLS and CDR2 YYNGEE. The CDR3 loop reads CASSVEGLKEDTQYF. In DNA, the CDR3 is TGTGCCAGCAGCGTAGAGGGATTGAAGGAAGATACGCAGTATTTT.

The rearrangement links TRBV27 to TRBJ2-1; possibly TRBD1 for D (6 bases). Per germline, CDR1 MNHEY and CDR2 SMNVEV (reference sequence). This CDR3 spans 13 amino acids. The V and J ends lost 6 bases and 10 bases respectively, with 16 bases between them. The chain's CDR3 is CASRRFGQPEQFF. DNA for the CDR3: TGTGCCAGCAGGAGATTCGGACAGCCCGAGCAGTTCTTC.

There are many counts of this clonotype. The chain has TRBV12-3 or TRBV12-4 and TRBJ2-1, with D unclear. The CDR3 is 13 residues long. V was trimmed by 2 bases and J by 2 bases, leaving 4 bases between them. CDR3 sequence reads: CASSLTAYNEQFF. The CDR3 DNA reads TGTGCCAGCAGTTTAACGGCCTACAATGAGCAGTTCTTC.

This clonotype has a count of ten or more. The chain links TRBV6-1 to TRBJ1-6; D uncertain. The CDR3 covers 16 residues. Trimming left V 6 bases short and J 0 bases short, with 12 bases between. Germline CDR1 is MNHNS and CDR2 is SASEGT. The CDR3 DNA follows: TGTGCCAGCAGAGAGACGGCAAGCTCCTATAATTCACCCCTCCACTTT. Its protein is CASRETASSYNSPLHF.

The CDR3 DNA is TGTGCCAGCAGTTACGGGGGGGGCGGGAGCTACGAGCAGTACTTC. Amino acid sequence: CASSYGGGGSYEQYF. The chain has TRBV6-5 and TRBJ2-7, with D maybe TRBD2 (7 bases). Deletions cut 2 bases from V and 3 bases from J, with 14 bases between. This CDR3 has 15 amino acids. Looked up from germline, CDR1 is MNHEY and CDR2 is SVGAGI.

The V and J genes are TRBV6-2 or TRBV6-3 and TRBJ2-3; TRBD2 matches at 13 bases. J was trimmed by 0 bases and V by 6 bases; bases with no gene match: 6. The CDR3 is made up of 17 amino acids. CDR1 MNHEY and CDR2 SVGEGT come from the germline V gene. The CDR3 loop reads CASSPGTSGVSTDTQYF. In nucleotides, the CDR3 is TGTGCCAGCAGCCCTGGGACTAGCGGGGTTAGCACAGATACGCAGTATTTT.

Many counts were recorded for this clonotype. The genes are TRBV7-3 and TRBJ2-3; D unclear. V was pared by 3 bases and J by 1 base, with 5 bases between. CDR1 and CDR2 (germline): SGHTA, FQGTGA. CDR3 size: 13 residues. CDR3 sequence: CASSFRGTDTQYF. The CDR3 DNA is TGTGCCAGCAGCTTTCGGGGCACAGATACGCAGTATTTT.

This clonotype has only a few counts. In DNA form, the CDR3 reads TGTGCCAGCAGCGTAGGGGACAGGGTTTATGGCTACACCTTC. Residues: CASSVGDRVYGYTF. The gene calls are TRBV9 and TRBJ1-2; 9 bases map to TRBD1. The CDR3 has 14 residues. Germline loops: CDR1 SGDLS, CDR2 YYNGEE. The ends lost 0 bases at V and 5 bases at J; junction bases unmatched: 2.

This clonotype was found many times. The V gene is TRBV15, the J gene TRBJ2-5; TRBD1 might be the D (6 bases). The CDR3 spans 15 residues. Trimming took off 5 bases at V and 2 bases at J, with 15 bases between the two ends. CDR1 is LNHNV, CDR2 YYDKDF, per germline (reference sequence). In DNA form, the CDR3 reads TGTGCCACCAGCTCCCTGACGGACAGTCAAGAGACCCAGTACTTC. The encoded protein is CATSSLTDSQETQYF.

At least ten counts were recorded for this clonotype. The gene calls are TRBV12-3 or TRBV12-4 and TRBJ1-1; possible D gene TRBD1, 6 bases. This CDR3 region has 16 residues. V was shortened by 5 bases and J by 4 bases, with 20 bases between the two germline ends. In nucleotides, the CDR3 is TGTGCCAGCAGTCACTACAGGGACTGGGGAACCACTGAAGCTTTCTTT. It encodes CASSHYRDWGTTEAFF.

This clonotype appeared many times. The chain joins TRBV6-5 to TRBJ2-7; 7 bases agree with TRBD1. CDR1 is MNHEY and CDR2 is SVGAGI in the germline V gene. CDR3 length: 15 residues. V trimming: 2 bases; J trimming: 2 bases; junction bases outside the gene matches: 6. CDR3 DNA sequence: TGTGCCAGCAGTTACGGACGGGACAGCACCTACGAGCAGTACTTC. This gives the protein CASSYGRDSTYEQYF.

This rearrangement joins TRBV3-1 to TRBJ1-2; D perhaps matches TRBD1 (5 bases). Germline loops: CDR1 LGHDT, CDR2 YNNKEL (reference sequence). The V end was cut by 1 base, the J end by 6 bases, with 15 bases between. The CDR3 has 15 amino acids. The CDR3 sequence: CASSQVTDGGNGYTF. The DNA of the CDR3 is TGTGCCAGCAGCCAAGTCACGGATGGGGGAAATGGCTACACCTTC.

This clonotype was detected many times. The genes are TRBV7-9 and TRBJ2-1, with 13 bases that match TRBD2. The trim removed 5 bases at V and 12 bases at J, leaving 10 bases unmatched. Germline V CDR1 and CDR2: SEHNR, FQNEAQ (reference sequence). The CDR3 length is 15 residues. CDR3 nucleotides: TGTGCCAGCAGCCCCGGGACTAGCGGGAAAGCGGGGCAGTTCTTC. Translation: CASSPGTSGKAGQFF.

This clonotype was seen many times. The rearrangement joins TRBV9 to TRBJ2-5; 8 nucleotides line up with TRBD2. This CDR3 contains 14 residues. Looked up from germline, CDR1 is SGDLS and CDR2 is YYNGEE. The ends lost 4 bases at V and 5 bases at J; junction bases unmatched: 7. In DNA, the CDR3 is TGTGCCAGCAGCTACAGCGGGGGAGGGGAGACCCAGTACTTC. Protein: CASSYSGGGETQYF.

This clonotype was detected many times. The V and J genes are TRBV18 and TRBJ2-7; no definite D call. V was cut by 6 bases and J by 3 bases, with 15 bases left in between. Germline CDR1 KGHSH, CDR2 LQKENI. This CDR3 region has 14 residues. The CDR3 DNA reads as TGTGCCAGCTCCCGGGCTGGAATTGGCTACGAGCAGTACTTC. It specifies CASSRAGIGYEQYF.

This clonotype appeared many times. The gene calls are TRBV27 and TRBJ1-5; perhaps TRBD1 as D (6 bases). The length of the CDR3 is 15 residues. CDR1 MNHEY and CDR2 SMNVEV come from the germline V gene (reference sequence). Deletions cut 5 bases from V and 7 bases from J, with 18 bases between. CDR3 sequence reads: CASSPWGAGLQPQHF. DNA for the CDR3: TGTGCCAGCAGTCCATGGGGGGCAGGGTTACAGCCCCAGCATTTT.